The 31 T cell receptor beta chains in this list originate from one sample, sequenced in a study of post-analysis software for immune sequencing data. These receptors lack a known antigen. Findings and limits, study-wide: The five TRBV segments detected at higher frequency in patients than in controls included TRBV5-6, TRBV5-1 and TRBV20-1.

Built from TCR beta cDNA, the libraries had unique molecular identifiers in them. TCRdb independently ran MiXCR on the PCR reads; one entry per CDR3 protein. Of 450,000 to 650,000 distinct CDR3 sequences detected, 44% appear once; the ten largest clones hold over 1.5%. What was sequenced was blood. Source of these receptors: a girl between 10 and 17 years old with multiple sclerosis.

The J gene is TRBJ2-7, the V gene TRBV7-2; D call uncertain. The tail of the sequence fits TRBJ2-5 better, so the J call may be wrong. The germline CDR1 and CDR2 sequences are SGHTA and FQGNSA. The CDR3 covers 13 residues. The CDR3 DNA reads TGTGCCAGCAGCGGTGGCTTTAAAGAGACCCAGTACTTC. Its translation: CASSGGFKETQYF.

The CDR3: CASSPKRRKPSSETQYF. CDR3 nucleotides: TGTGCCAGCAGCCCTAAACGTCGGAAACCAAGCTCGGAGACCCAGTACTTC. V and J are TRBV7-2 and TRBJ2-5; the D is unclear. CDR3 length: 17 residues. Per germline, CDR1 SGHTA and CDR2 FQGNSA. The germline V and J ends were trimmed by 5 bases and 5 bases, with 24 bases remaining between them.

This clonotype was seen a few times. The chain employs TRBV20-1 and TRBJ2-4, with 10 bases identical to TRBD2. The DNA end is a closer match to TRBJ2-7, so the J assignment may be wrong. The CDR3 contains 14 residues. The germline gives CDR1 DFQATT, CDR2 SNEGSKA (reference sequence). CDR3 residues: CSAILAGVTYEQYF. As DNA, the CDR3 is TGCAGTGCTATCCTAGCGGGGGTGACCTACGAGCAGTACTTC.

This rearrangement joins TRBV20-1 to TRBJ2-3, with 10 bases fitting TRBD2. The V segment lost 8 bases and the J segment 2 bases; nucleotides outside the gene matches: 7. The CDR3 length is 14 residues. Germline V gives CDR1 DFQATT, CDR2 SNEGSKA (reference sequence). CDR3 residues: CSRGSGGSTDTQYF. The CDR3 DNA follows: TGCAGTCGAGGTAGCGGGGGGTCCACAGATACGCAGTATTTT.

The genes are TRBV12-3 or TRBV12-4 and TRBJ2-6, with D perhaps matching TRBD2 (6 bases). This CDR3 has 17 residues. Trimming removed 7 bases at V and 0 bases at J, with 16 bases between. DNA for the CDR3: TGTGCCAGCACCCCGGACGGACTAATCTCTGGGGCCAACGTCCTGACTTTC. This sequence encodes CASTPDGLISGANVLTF.

The sample holds a few counts of this clonotype. The rearrangement links TRBV7-2 to TRBJ2-7; possible D gene TRBD1, 6 bases. From germline, CDR1 is SGHTA and CDR2 FQGNSA. V gave up 5 bases and J gave up 3 bases, with 17 bases separating them. The CDR3 runs 15 residues. CDR3 sequence (DNA): TGTGCCAGCAGCGTGACAGGACGAAGCAACTACGAGCAGTACTTC. The encoded protein is CASSVTGRSNYEQYF.

This clonotype was counted only a few times. V is TRBV29-1 and J is TRBJ1-2; D is uncertain. The CDR3 consists of 12 residues. CDR1 is SQVTM, CDR2 ANQGSEA, per germline. The ends were cut back, 6 bases at V and 8 bases at J, with 16 bases in the middle. In DNA form, the CDR3 reads TGCAGCGTCTGGGAGGCCAGGTCCGGCTACACCTTC. Its translation is CSVWEARSGYTF.

In its sample, this clonotype was seen once. J is TRBJ1-2 and V is TRBV20-1, with no clear D. Trimming took off 3 bases at V and 0 bases at J, with 11 bases between the two ends. The CDR3 is made up of 14 amino acids. The germline CDR1 and CDR2 sequences are DFQATT and SNEGSKA (reference sequence). As DNA, the CDR3 is TGCAGTGCTAGCGAGAGCCTAGCTAACTATGGCTACACCTTC. This sequence encodes CSASESLANYGYTF.

The rearrangement joins TRBV4-1 to TRBJ1-4, with a weak D call TRBD1 (5 bases). Between the trimmed V and J ends, which lost 1 base and 0 bases, there was a span of 9 bases. This CDR3 comprises 16 residues. Looked up from germline, CDR1 is MGHRA and CDR2 is YSYEKL. CDR3 nucleotides: TGCGCCAGCAGCCAAGGGGGGACCGCAACTAATGAAAAACTGTTTTTT. Protein: CASSQGGTATNEKLFF.

This chain connects TRBV12-3 or TRBV12-4 to TRBJ2-5; 11 bases are a match to TRBD2. V shed 5 bases and J 13 bases; nucleotides not matched to a gene: 9. The CDR3 loop spans 13 amino acids. CDR3 region: CASSISQLAGVYF. The DNA for the CDR3 is TGTGCCAGCAGTATTTCCCAACTAGCGGGGGTGTACTTC.

This clonotype came up a few times. The chain combines TRBV29-1 with TRBJ1-1, with 7 bases identical to TRBD1. Trimming cost V 4 bases and J 10 bases; bases outside gene matches: 9. The CDR3 totals 12 residues. Germline V gene sequence: CDR1 SQVTM, CDR2 ANQGSEA. The CDR3 region has the DNA TGCAGCGTTGCCCTAGGGGGCTCGGGAGCTTTCTTT. Its translation: CSVALGGSGAFF.

The V and J genes are TRBV7-2 and TRBJ2-1; 7 nucleotides align to TRBD1. The germline V gene has CDR1 SGHTA and CDR2 FQGNSA. CDR3 length: 15 amino acids. The trim removed 6 bases at V and 7 bases at J, leaving 12 bases unmatched. The CDR3 loop is CASRRSEGARNEQFF. The CDR3 bases are TGTGCCAGCAGACGGAGCGAGGGGGCCCGGAATGAGCAGTTCTTC.

This chain connects TRBV10-3 to TRBJ2-6; D gene uncertain. Per the germline V gene, CDR1 is ENHRY and CDR2 is SYGVKD. CDR3 length: 16 amino acids. V lost 2 bases and J 0 bases, leaving 8 bases between the germline ends. In DNA, the CDR3 is TGTGCCATCAGTGAGGGACGCGGCTCTGGGGCCAACGTCCTGACTTTC. Amino acids: CAISEGRGSGANVLTF.

The sample holds a few counts of this clonotype. The chain links TRBV4-1 to TRBJ2-7; 9 bases map to TRBD2. The CDR3 totals 15 residues. Germline CDR1 and CDR2: MGHRA and YSYEKL. V shed 1 base and J 1 base; nucleotides not matched to a gene: 2. The DNA for the CDR3 is TGCGCCAGCAGCCAAGCGCTAGCGGGATCCTACGAGCAGTACTTC. Amino acids: CASSQALAGSYEQYF.

The chain has TRBV10-3 and TRBJ2-3; 8 bases align to TRBD2. Germline V gene lookup returns CDR1 ENHRY and CDR2 SYGVKD. V shed 3 bases and J 3 bases; nucleotides not matched to a gene: 8. The CDR3 contains 16 residues. CDR3 protein: CAISEITSGETDTQYF. In DNA, the CDR3 is TGTGCCATCAGTGAAATAACTAGCGGTGAAACAGATACGCAGTATTTT.

This clonotype was found many times. The chain employs TRBV20-1 and TRBJ1-5; no definite D call. This CDR3 is 13 amino acids long. CDR1 is DFQATT and CDR2 is SNEGSKA in the germline V gene (reference sequence). The ends were cut back, 7 bases at V and 0 bases at J, with 10 bases in the middle. The CDR3 is CSVLGHSNQPQHF. The CDR3 DNA is TGCAGTGTTTTAGGTCATAGCAATCAGCCCCAGCATTTT.

The chain employs TRBV20-1 and TRBJ2-1; 8 nucleotides line up with TRBD2. J lost 9 bases, V lost 7 bases, and 14 bases had no gene match. This CDR3 is built from 14 residues. Germline loops: CDR1 DFQATT, CDR2 SNEGSKA (reference sequence). CDR3: CSVPGGPLYGEQFF. CDR3 DNA sequence: TGCAGTGTGCCGGGGGGGCCTTTATATGGTGAGCAGTTCTTC.

The sample holds many counts of this clonotype. This sequence joins TRBV6-5 and TRBJ2-6; 8 nucleotides align to TRBD1. V was pared by 6 bases and J by 3 bases, with 10 bases of the junction left unmatched. Germline V gene data show CDR1 as MNHEY and CDR2 as SVGAGI. The CDR3 totals 17 residues. In DNA form, the CDR3 reads TGTGCCAGCAGCCGTTCACAGGGGGTTGGTGGGGCCAACGTCCTGACTTTC. It is translated as CASSRSQGVGGANVLTF.

The chain is built from TRBV29-1 and TRBJ1-2; no definite D call. The length of the CDR3 is 12 residues. The V end was cut by 4 bases, the J end by 3 bases, with 9 bases between. CDR1 and CDR2 from the germline V gene are SQVTM and ANQGSEA. The CDR3 DNA is TGCAGCGTTGCCCCTAGGGACTATGGCTACACCTTC. As protein: CSVAPRDYGYTF.

The V call is TRBV6-2 or TRBV6-3, the J call TRBJ2-7; 9 nucleotides align to TRBD2. The CDR3 loop spans 15 amino acids. The germline V gene has CDR1 MNHEY and CDR2 SVGEGT. V shed 7 bases and J 3 bases; nucleotides not matched to a gene: 10. Written as DNA, the CDR3 is TGTGCCAGCAACCCGCAAGCGGGAGGCTTCTACGAGCAGTACTTC. Translated, it gives CASNPQAGGFYEQYF.

This clonotype came up many times. The V gene is TRBV29-1, the J gene TRBJ2-7; no firm D call. Trimming shortened V by 4 bases and J by 1 base, and 11 bases separated the two germline ends. Germline V CDR1 and CDR2: SQVTM, ANQGSEA. The CDR3 is 13 residues long. This chain's CDR3 is CSVGEALSYEQYF. The CDR3, as DNA: TGCAGCGTTGGAGAGGCCTTATCCTACGAGCAGTACTTC.

This clonotype was detected only a few times. This rearrangement joins TRBV6-4 to TRBJ1-5, with no clear D. The V gene's germline CDR1 is MRHNA and CDR2 SNTAGT. This CDR3 has 13 amino acids. V lost 2 bases and J lost 0, with 2 bases in between. CDR3 sequence reads: CASSDGSNQPQHF. DNA for the CDR3: TGTGCCAGCAGTGACGGTAGCAATCAGCCCCAGCATTTT.

The rearrangement joins TRBV29-1 to TRBJ2-5, with 8 bases identical to TRBD1. This CDR3 is 14 amino acids long. The germline V gene encodes CDR1 SQVTM and CDR2 ANQGSEA. Trimming removed 8 bases from V and 4 bases from J; junction bases left unmatched: 12. The CDR3 protein is CSSLGQGAGETQYF. The CDR3 nucleotides read TGCAGCTCCCTGGGGCAGGGGGCGGGAGAGACCCAGTACTTC.

J is TRBJ2-3 and V is TRBV6-1; TRBD2 matches 8 bases. The CDR3 extends over 17 amino acids. The junction had 14 bases not matched to a gene; V was cut back by 4 bases and J by 5 bases. The germline V gene encodes CDR1 MNHNS and CDR2 SASEGT. The CDR3 sequence is CASSGRTSPKWGDTQYF. CDR3 nucleotides: TGTGCCAGCAGTGGGAGGACTAGCCCCAAATGGGGAGATACGCAGTATTTT.

This clonotype was seen more than once but under ten times. The chain carries TRBV12-5 and TRBJ2-7, with D unclear. The ends were cut back, 5 bases at V and 2 bases at J, with 10 bases in the middle. This CDR3 has 13 residues. Germline V gene data show CDR1 as LGHNT and CDR2 as FRNRAP. CDR3 region: CASGPTPTYEQYF. The DNA of the CDR3 is TGTGCTAGTGGTCCCACACCAACCTACGAGCAGTACTTC.

This chain joins TRBV12-3 or TRBV12-4 and TRBJ2-7, with no clear D. Trimming pared 2 bases from V and 2 bases from J, leaving 10 bases between. There are 14 residues in the CDR3. CDR3 sequence reads: CASSLRSFTYEQYF. The CDR3 nucleotides are TGTGCCAGCAGTTTACGGTCATTTACCTACGAGCAGTACTTC.

A few counts support this clonotype. The rearrangement uses TRBV29-1 and TRBJ2-3; D perhaps matches TRBD2 (5 bases). The CDR3 length is 14 residues. CDR1 SQVTM and CDR2 ANQGSEA come from the germline V gene. V was pared by 8 bases and J by 1 base, with 16 bases between. CDR3 DNA sequence: TGCAGCACCCTTAGCGTGGGTGGCACAGATACGCAGTATTTT. Translating gives CSTLSVGGTDTQYF.

This clonotype was counted a few times. This rearrangement joins TRBV7-6 to TRBJ2-1; D may be TRBD2 (5 bases). This CDR3 is built from 13 residues. Trimming cost V 1 base and J 5 bases, with 6 bases left between them. Germline CDR1 SGHVS, CDR2 FNYEAQ. CDR3 amino acids: CASSLELDNEQFF. Written as DNA, the CDR3 is TGTGCCAGCAGCTTAGAACTAGACAATGAGCAGTTCTTC.

The rearrangement links TRBV12-3 or TRBV12-4 to TRBJ2-1, with unresolved D. The CDR3 covers 14 residues. V lost 3 bases, J lost 7 bases, and 13 bases lay in between. In nucleotides, the CDR3 is TGTGCCAGCAGTTTGGGTGCCGATATTAATGAGCAGTTCTTC. Protein sequence: CASSLGADINEQFF.

This clonotype was counted between two and nine times. The chain couples TRBV24-1 to TRBJ2-2; a possible D gene is TRBD1 (6 bases). The germline gives CDR1 KGHDR, CDR2 SFDVKD. The CDR3 is 16 residues long. With 0 bases removed from V and 2 bases from J, the gap between germline ends came to 9 bases. CDR3 sequence (DNA): TGTGCCACCAGTGATTTGCGCAGGGGTAACACCGGGGAGCTGTTTTTT. Translated: CATSDLRRGNTGELFF.

This clonotype was recorded a few times. The chain links TRBV3-1 to TRBJ2-3; D call uncertain. The CDR3 runs to 14 residues. V gave up 5 bases and J gave up 4 bases, with 13 bases separating them. The germline gives CDR1 LGHDT, CDR2 YNNKEL (reference sequence). The CDR3 DNA reads TGTGCCAGCAGCTTTTCGGCAAGGTCAGATACGCAGTATTTT. Its protein is CASSFSARSDTQYF.